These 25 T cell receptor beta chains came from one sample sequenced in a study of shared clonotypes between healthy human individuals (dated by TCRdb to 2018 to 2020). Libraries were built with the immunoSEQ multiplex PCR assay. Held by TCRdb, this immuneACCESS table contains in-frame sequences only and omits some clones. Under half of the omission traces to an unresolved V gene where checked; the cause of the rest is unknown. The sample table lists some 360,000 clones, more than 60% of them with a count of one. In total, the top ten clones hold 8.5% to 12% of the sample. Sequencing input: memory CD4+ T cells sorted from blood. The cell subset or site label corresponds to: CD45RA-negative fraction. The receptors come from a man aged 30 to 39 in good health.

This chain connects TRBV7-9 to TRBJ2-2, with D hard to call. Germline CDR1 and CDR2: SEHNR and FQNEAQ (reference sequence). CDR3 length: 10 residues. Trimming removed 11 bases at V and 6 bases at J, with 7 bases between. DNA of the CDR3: TGTGCCGGCCCGTCCGGGGAGCTGTTTTTT. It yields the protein CAGPSGELFF.

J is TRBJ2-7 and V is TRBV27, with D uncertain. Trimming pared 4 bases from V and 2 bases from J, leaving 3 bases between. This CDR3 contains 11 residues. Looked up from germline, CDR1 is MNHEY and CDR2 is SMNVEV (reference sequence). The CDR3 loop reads CASSSAYEQYF. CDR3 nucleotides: TGTGCCAGCAGTTCTGCCTACGAGCAGTACTTC.

The chain's CDR3 is CASSPGQTNEKLFF. CDR3 nucleotides: TGTGCCAGCAGCCCGGGACAGACCAATGAAAAACTGTTTTTT. The rearrangement joins TRBV5-8 to TRBJ1-4, with 7 bases lining up with TRBD1. The V segment lost 4 bases and the J segment 5 bases; nucleotides outside the gene matches: 5. Germline V gene lookup returns CDR1 SGHTS and CDR2 YDEGEE. The CDR3 runs to 14 residues.

In DNA form, the CDR3 reads TGTGCCAGCAGCGTAGATCCGGGAGGGCCGACCGGGGAGCTGTTTTTT. It translates to CASSVDPGGPTGELFF. This rearrangement joins TRBV9 to TRBJ2-2; 8 bases line up with TRBD2. The ends lost 0 bases at V and 5 bases at J; junction bases unmatched: 6. The germline V gene has CDR1 SGDLS and CDR2 YYNGEE. The CDR3 extends over 16 amino acids. Full variable domain (rest looked up from reference TRBV9 and TRBJ2-2): DSGVTQTPKHLITATGQRVTLRCSPRSGDLSVYWYQQSLDQGLQFLIQYYNGEERAKGNILERFSAQQFPDLHSELNLSSLELGDSALYFCASSVDPGGPTGELFFGEGSRLTVL.

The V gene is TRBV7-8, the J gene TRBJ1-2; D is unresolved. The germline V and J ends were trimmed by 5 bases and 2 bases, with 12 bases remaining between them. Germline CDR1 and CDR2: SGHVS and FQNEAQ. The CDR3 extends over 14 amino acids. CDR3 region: CASSLDGLNYGYTF. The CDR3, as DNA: TGTGCCAGCAGCCTGGACGGCTTAAACTATGGCTACACCTTC.

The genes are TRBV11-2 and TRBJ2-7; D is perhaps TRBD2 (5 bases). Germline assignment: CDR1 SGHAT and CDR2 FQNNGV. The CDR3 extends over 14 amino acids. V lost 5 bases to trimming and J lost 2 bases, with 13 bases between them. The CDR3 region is CASSPPGSPYEQYF. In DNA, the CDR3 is TGTGCCAGCAGCCCCCCGGGGAGTCCCTACGAGCAGTACTTC.

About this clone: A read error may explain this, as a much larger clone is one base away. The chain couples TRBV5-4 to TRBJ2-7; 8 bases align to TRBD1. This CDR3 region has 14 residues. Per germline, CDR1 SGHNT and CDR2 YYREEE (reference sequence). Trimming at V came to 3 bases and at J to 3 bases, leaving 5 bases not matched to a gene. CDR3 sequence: CASSSPGQDYEQYF. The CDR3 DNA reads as TGTGCCAGCAGCTCGCCGGGACAGGACTACGAGCAGTACTTC.

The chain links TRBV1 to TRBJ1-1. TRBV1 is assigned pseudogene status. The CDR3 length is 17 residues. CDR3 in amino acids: CTSSQDCPGGKNTEAFF. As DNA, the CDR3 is TGCACCAGCAGCCAAGATTGCCCTGGGGGGAAGAACACTGAAGCTTTCTTT.

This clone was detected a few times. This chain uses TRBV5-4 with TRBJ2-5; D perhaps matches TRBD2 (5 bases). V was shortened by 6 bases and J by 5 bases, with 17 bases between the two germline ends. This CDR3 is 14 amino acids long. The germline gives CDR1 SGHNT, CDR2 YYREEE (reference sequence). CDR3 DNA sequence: TGTGCCAGCAACTTAGACTATAGTGGGGAGACCCAGTACTTC. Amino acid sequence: CASNLDYSGETQYF.

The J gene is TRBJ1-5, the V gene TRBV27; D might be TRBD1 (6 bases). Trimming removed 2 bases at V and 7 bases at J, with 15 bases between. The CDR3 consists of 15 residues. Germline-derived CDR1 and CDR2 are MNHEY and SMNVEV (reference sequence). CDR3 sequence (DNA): TGTGCCAGCAGTTTAGGAGGGGGTAGGTGGCAGCCCCAGCATTTT. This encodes CASSLGGGRWQPQHF.

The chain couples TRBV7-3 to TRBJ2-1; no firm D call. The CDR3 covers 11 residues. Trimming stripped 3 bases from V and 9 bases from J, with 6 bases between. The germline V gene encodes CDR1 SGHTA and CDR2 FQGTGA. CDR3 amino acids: CASSFGSEQFF. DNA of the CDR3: TGTGCCAGCAGCTTCGGATCTGAGCAGTTCTTC. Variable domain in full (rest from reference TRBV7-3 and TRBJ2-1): GAGVSQTPSNKVTEKGKYVELRCDPISGHTALYWYRQSLGQGPEFLIYFQGTGAADDSGLPNDRFFAVRPEGSVSTLKIQRTERGDSAVYLCASSFGSEQFFGPGTRLTVL.

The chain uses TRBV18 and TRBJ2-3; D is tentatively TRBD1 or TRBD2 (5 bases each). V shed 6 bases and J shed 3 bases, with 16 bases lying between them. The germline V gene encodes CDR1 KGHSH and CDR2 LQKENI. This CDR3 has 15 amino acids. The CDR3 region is CASSARGGDTDTQYF. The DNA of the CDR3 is TGTGCCAGCTCGGCCCGTGGGGGTGATACAGATACGCAGTATTTT. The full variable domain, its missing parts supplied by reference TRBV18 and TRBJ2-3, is NAGVMQNPRHLVRRRGQEARLRCSPMKGHSHVYWYRQLPEEGLKFMVYLQKENIIDESGMPKERFSAEFPKEGPSILRIQQVVRGDSAAYFCASSARGGDTDTQYFGPGTRLTVL.

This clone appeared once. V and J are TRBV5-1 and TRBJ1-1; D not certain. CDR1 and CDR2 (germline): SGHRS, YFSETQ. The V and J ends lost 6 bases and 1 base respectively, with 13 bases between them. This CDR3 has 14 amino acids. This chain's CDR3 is CASIRGNGNTEAFF. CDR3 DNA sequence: TGCGCCAGCATTCGAGGGAACGGGAACACTGAAGCTTTCTTT.

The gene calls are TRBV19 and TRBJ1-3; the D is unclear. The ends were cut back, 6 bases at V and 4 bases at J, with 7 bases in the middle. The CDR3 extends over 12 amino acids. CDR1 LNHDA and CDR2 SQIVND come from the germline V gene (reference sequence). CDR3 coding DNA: TGTGCCAGTAGGGCCCTGGGAAACACCATATATTTT. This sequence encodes CASRALGNTIYF. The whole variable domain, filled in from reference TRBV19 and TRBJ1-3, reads DGGITQSPKYLFRKEGQNVTLSCEQNLNHDAMYWYRQDPGQGLRLIYYSQIVNDFQKGDIAEGYSVSREKKESFPLTVTSAQKNPTAFYLCASRALGNTIYFGEGSWLTVV.

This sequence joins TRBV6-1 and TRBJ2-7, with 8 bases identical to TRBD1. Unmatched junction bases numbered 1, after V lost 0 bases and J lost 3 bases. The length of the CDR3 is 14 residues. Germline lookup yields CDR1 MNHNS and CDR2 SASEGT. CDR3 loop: CASSEAGTGYEQYF. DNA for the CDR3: TGTGCCAGCAGTGAAGCCGGGACAGGCTACGAGCAGTACTTC.

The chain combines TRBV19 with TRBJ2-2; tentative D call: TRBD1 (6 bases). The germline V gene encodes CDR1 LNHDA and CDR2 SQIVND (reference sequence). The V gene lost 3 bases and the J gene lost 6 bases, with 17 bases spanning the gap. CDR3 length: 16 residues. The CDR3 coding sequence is TGTGCCAGTAGTATCCGTAAAACAGGGCATCCCGGGGAGCTGTTTTTT. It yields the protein CASSIRKTGHPGELFF.

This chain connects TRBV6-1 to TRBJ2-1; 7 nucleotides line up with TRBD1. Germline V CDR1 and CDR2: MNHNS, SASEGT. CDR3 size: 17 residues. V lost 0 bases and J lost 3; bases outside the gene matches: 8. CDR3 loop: CASSEAFTGALYNEQFF. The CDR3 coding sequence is TGTGCCAGCAGTGAAGCTTTTACAGGGGCCCTCTACAATGAGCAGTTCTTC.

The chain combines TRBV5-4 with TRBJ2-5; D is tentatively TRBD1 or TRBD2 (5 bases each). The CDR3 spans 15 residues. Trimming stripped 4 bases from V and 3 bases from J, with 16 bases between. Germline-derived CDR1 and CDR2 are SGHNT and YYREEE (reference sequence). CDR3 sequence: CASSPGGSVKETQYF. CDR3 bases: TGTGCCAGCAGCCCTGGGGGAAGTGTGAAAGAGACCCAGTACTTC.

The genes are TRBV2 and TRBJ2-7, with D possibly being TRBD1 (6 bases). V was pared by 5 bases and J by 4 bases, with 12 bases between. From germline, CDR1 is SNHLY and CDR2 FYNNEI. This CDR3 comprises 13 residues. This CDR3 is CASSWTAYYEQYF. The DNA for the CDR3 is TGTGCCAGCAGTTGGACAGCCTATTACGAGCAGTACTTC.

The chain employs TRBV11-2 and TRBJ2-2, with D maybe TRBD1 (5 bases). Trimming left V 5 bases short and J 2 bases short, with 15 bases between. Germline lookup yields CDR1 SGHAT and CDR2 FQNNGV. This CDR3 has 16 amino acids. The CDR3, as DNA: TGTGCCAGCAGCAAAGGGGTTCTAGGTAACACCGGGGAGCTGTTTTTT. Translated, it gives CASSKGVLGNTGELFF.

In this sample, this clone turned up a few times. CDR3 DNA sequence: TGTGCCAGCAGTGCAGGCGGCGCCGGATCTCAGCCCCAGCATTTT. This encodes CASSAGGAGSQPQHF. V usage is TRBV6-1 and J usage is TRBJ1-5; D gene unclear. The germline V gene encodes CDR1 MNHNS and CDR2 SASEGT. V was trimmed by 4 bases and J by 6 bases, leaving 16 bases between them. This CDR3 is built from 15 residues.

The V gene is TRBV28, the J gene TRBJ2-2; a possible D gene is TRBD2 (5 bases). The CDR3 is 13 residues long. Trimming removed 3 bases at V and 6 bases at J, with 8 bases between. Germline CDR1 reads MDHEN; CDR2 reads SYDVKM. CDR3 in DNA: TGTGCCAGCAGTTTGAGGGCCCCCGGGGAGCTGTTTTTT. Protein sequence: CASSLRAPGELFF.

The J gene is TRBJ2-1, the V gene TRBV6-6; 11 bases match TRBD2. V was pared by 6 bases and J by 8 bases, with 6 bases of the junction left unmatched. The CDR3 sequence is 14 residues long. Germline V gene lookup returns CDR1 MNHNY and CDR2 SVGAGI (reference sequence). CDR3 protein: CASRKTSGDDEQFF. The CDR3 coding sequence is TGTGCCAGCAGAAAGACTAGCGGGGACGATGAGCAGTTCTTC.

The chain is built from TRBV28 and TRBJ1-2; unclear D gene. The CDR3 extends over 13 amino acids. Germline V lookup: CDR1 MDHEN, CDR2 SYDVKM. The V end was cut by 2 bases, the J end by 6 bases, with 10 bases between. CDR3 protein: CASSLGWWNGYTF. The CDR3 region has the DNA TGTGCCAGCAGTTTAGGCTGGTGGAATGGCTACACCTTC.

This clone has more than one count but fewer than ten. CDR3 loop: CASSYRTHIYF. CDR3 DNA sequence: TGTGCCAGCAGTTACCGGACCCACATATATTTT. The rearrangement uses TRBV28 and TRBJ1-3; the D is unclear. Germline V gives CDR1 MDHEN, CDR2 SYDVKM. V shed 4 bases and J shed 12 bases, with 10 bases lying between them. The CDR3 consists of 11 residues. Filled out from reference TRBV28 and TRBJ1-3, the complete variable domain reads DVKVTQSSRYLVKRTGEKVFLECVQDMDHENMFWYRQDPGLGLRLIYFSYDVKMKEKGDIPEGYSVSREKKERFSLILESASTNQTSMYLCASSYRTHIYFGEGSWLTVV.